This TCR beta chain was sequenced for a study of OX40 agonist ivuxolimab in advanced cancers. The table came from immunoSEQ multiplex PCR; TCRdb's copy has only in-frame clones and leaves some out. Seen here are about 14,000 clones, more than 75% observed once, and the top ten hold roughly a fifth. Sequenced here: CD4+ or CD8+ T cells sorted from blood, sampled in a trial of the OX40 agonist ivuxolimab. The sequence came from an adult with an advanced solid tumor such as melanoma, head and neck, liver or kidney cancer.

The CDR3 coding sequence is TGTGCCAGCAGCAGCAGGAGCGGCTGGGCGGGGGACCAGCAGTTCTTC. Translated, it gives CASSSRSGWAGDQQFF. The chain is built from TRBV7-9 and TRBJ2-1, with 7 bases lining up with TRBD2. CDR3 length equals 16 residues. Trimming removed 5 bases from V and 11 bases from J; junction bases left unmatched: 18. Germline values: CDR1 SEHNR, CDR2 FQNEAQ (reference sequence). Full variable domain (outside the CDR3, taken from reference TRBV7-9 and TRBJ2-1): DTGVSQNPRHKITKRGQNVTFRCDPISEHNRLYWYRQTLGQGPEFLTYFQNEAQLEKSRLLSDRFSAERPKGSFSTLEIQRTEQGDSAMYLCASSSRSGWAGDQQFFGPGTRLTVL.